This T cell receptor (beta chain) appears in the sequencing data of a study of blood T cell repertoires in COVID-19. Across the whole study: The United States, Italy and Spain supplied acute and convalescent COVID-19 samples.

How the authors handled the data: How many nucleated cells were present was estimated from reference gene primer amplification. TCRdb keeps only in-frame clones here, not all; method: immunoSEQ multiplex PCR. V and J calls and clone size are given by that table; D and trimming were obtained from the DNA. The sample consists of roughly 200,000 clones, 65% to 90% of them appearing once. V was clipped by 6 bases and J by 8 bases; unmatched bases: 20. This CDR3 spans 18 amino acids. Germline V gives CDR1 MGHDK, CDR2 SYGVNS. Participants' reported clinical history set cohort assignment. This sequence was found in a woman aged 60-75 years with acute COVID-19. Material: PBMCs or T cells enriched from blood (not recorded which). The rearrangement links TRBV25-1 to TRBJ2-1; 9 nucleotides line up with TRBD1. The CDR3 DNA is TGTGCCAGCAGCCACTTACTATCCGGGACAGGGTACGGGGATGAGCAGTTCTTC. It codes for CASSHLLSGTGYGDEQFF.